Included here is one T cell receptor beta chain sequence, with context. The antigen is undetermined. TCRdb used MiXCR to reprocess the RACE reads, holding one entry per CDR3 protein. The table includes some 350,000 distinct CDR3 sequences, approximately 6.3% detected once. The entry originates in a study of human T cells and chemical hapten exposure. General observations from the study: Given that the donors had alopecia, their immune response may differ from that seen in healthy people. Relative to controls, expanded TCRs formed significantly more large CDR3 similarity clusters.

Time point reported: patch test 1, 2 weeks after DPC sensitization. The treatment: therapeutic diphenylcyclopropenone sensitization with weekly scalp DPC. With 5 bases removed from V and 1 base from J, the gap between germline ends came to 9 bases. Germline assignment: CDR1 SNHLY and CDR2 FYNNEI. This CDR3 comprises 14 residues. The receptor's source is a woman under 30 with alopecia areata. Some clones in this sample may be carry-over from other donors' samples. The sequenced sample was whole blood, obtained in connection with sensitization to the hapten diphenylcyclopropenone (DPC). The rearrangement links TRBV2 to TRBJ1-5; perhaps TRBD1 as D (5 bases). The CDR3 coding sequence is TGTGCCAGCAGTCAGGGTACGAGCAATCAGCCCCAGCATTTT. Translation: CASSQGTSNQPQHF.